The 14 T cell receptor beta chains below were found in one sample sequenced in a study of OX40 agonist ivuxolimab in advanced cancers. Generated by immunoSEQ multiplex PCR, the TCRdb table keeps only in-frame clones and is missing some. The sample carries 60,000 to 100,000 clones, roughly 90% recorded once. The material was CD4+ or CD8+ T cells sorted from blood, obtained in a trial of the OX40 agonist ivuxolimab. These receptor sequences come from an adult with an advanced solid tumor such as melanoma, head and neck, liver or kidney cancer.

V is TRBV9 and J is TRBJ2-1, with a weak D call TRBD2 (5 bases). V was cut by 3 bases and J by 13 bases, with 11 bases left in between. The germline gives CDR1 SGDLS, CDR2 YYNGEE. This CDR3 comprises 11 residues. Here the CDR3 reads CASSAGLLQFF. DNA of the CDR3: TGTGCCAGCAGCGCCGGACTCCTTCAGTTCTTC.

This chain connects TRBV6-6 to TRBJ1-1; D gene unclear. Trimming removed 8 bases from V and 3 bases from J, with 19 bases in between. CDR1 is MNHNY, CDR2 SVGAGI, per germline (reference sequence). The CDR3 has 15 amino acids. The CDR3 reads CASLKGPSTDTEAFF. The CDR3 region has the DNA TGTGCCAGCTTGAAAGGTCCTTCGACTGACACTGAAGCTTTCTTT.

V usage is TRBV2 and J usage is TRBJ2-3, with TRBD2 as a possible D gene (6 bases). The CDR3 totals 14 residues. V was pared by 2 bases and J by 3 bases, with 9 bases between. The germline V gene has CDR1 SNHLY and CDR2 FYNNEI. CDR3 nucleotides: TGTGCCAGCAGTGAAACGGGGGAGACAGATACGCAGTATTTT. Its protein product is CASSETGETDTQYF.

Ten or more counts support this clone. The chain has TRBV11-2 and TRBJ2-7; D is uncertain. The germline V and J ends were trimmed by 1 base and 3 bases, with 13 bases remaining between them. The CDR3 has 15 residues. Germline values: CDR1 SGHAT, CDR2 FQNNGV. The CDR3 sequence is CASSLGTVPGYEQYF. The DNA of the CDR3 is TGTGCCAGCAGCTTAGGCACGGTGCCGGGCTACGAGCAGTACTTC.

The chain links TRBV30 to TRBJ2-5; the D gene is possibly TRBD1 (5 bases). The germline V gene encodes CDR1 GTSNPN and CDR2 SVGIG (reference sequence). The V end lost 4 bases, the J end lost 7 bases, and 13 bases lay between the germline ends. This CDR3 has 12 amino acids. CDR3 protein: CAWMGLVGTQYF. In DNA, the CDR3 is TGTGCCTGGATGGGGCTGGTGGGGACCCAGTACTTC.

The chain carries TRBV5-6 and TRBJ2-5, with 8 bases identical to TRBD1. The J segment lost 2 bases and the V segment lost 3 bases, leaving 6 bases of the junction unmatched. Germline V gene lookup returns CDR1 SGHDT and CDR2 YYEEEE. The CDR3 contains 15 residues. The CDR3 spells CASSYGQGLQETQYF. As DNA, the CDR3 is TGTGCCAGCAGCTACGGACAGGGATTACAAGAGACCCAGTACTTC.

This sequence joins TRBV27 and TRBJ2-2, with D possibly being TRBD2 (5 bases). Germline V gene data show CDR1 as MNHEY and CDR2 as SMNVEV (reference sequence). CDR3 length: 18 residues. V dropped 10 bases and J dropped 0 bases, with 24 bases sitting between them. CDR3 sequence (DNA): TGTGCCACCAACCGGGGAACGGGAACCCTTTCGAACACCGGGGAGCTGTTTTTT. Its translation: CATNRGTGTLSNTGELFF.

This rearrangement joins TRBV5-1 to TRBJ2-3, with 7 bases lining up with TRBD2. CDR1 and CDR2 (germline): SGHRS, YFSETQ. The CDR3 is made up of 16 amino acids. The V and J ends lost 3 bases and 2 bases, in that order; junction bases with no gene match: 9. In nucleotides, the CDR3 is TGCGCCAGCAGCTCCTTCGCGGGGGAAACCACAGATACGCAGTATTTT. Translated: CASSSFAGETTDTQYF.

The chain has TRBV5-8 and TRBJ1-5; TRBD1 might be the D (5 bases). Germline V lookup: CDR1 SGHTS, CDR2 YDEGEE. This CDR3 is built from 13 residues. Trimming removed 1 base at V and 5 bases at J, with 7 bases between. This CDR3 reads CASSLMGDQPQHF. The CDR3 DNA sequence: TGTGCCAGCAGCTTGATGGGGGATCAGCCCCAGCATTTT. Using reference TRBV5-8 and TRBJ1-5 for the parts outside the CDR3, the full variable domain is EAGVTQSPTHLIKTRGQQATLRCSPISGHTSVYWYQQALGLGLQFLLWYDEGEERNRGNFPPRFSGRQFPNYSSELNVNALELEDSALYLCASSLMGDQPQHFGDGTRLSIL.

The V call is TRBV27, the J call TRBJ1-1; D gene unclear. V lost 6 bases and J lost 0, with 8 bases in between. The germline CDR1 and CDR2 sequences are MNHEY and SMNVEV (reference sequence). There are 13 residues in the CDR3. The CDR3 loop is CASSRWMNTEAFF. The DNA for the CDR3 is TGTGCCAGCAGCCGATGGATGAACACTGAAGCTTTCTTT.

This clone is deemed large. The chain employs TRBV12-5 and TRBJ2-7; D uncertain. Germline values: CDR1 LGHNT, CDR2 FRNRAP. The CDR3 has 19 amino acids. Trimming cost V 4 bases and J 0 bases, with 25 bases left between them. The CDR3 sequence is CASGSSPRADFSSSYEQYF. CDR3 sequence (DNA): TGTGCTAGTGGTTCCTCCCCAAGGGCTGATTTTTCTTCCTCCTACGAGCAGTACTTC.

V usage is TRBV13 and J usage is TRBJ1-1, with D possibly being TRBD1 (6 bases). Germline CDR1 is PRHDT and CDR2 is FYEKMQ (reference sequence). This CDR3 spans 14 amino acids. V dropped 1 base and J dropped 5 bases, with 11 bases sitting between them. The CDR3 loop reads CASSLAGRGTEAFF. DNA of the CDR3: TGTGCCAGCAGCTTAGCTGGCAGGGGAACTGAAGCTTTCTTT.

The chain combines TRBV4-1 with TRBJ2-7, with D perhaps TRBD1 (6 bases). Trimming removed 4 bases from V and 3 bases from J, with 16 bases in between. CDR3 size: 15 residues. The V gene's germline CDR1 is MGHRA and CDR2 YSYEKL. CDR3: CASSPRPATGYEQYF. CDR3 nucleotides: TGCGCCAGCAGCCCAAGGCCGGCGACAGGCTACGAGCAGTACTTC.

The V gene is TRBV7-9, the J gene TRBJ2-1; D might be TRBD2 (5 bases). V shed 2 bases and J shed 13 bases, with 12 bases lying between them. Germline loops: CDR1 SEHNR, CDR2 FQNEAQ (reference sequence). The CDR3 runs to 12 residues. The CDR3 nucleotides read TGTGCCAGCAGCTTATTACGGGGTTATCAGTTCTTC. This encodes CASSLLRGYQFF.